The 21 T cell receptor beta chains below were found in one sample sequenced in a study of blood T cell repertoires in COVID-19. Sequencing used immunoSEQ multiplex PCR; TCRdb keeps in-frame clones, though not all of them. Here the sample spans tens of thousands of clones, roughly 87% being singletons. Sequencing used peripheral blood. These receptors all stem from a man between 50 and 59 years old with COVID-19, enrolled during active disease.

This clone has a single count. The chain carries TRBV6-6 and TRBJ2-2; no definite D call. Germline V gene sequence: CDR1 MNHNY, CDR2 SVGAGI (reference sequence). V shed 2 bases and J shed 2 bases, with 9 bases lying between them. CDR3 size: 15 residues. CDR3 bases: TGTGCCAGCAGTTACGCCCAGTCAAACACCGGGGAGCTGTTTTTT. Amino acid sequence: CASSYAQSNTGELFF.

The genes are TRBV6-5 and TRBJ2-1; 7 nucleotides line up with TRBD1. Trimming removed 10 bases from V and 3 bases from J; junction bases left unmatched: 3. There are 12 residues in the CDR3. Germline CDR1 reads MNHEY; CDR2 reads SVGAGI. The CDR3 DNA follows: TGTGCCATCGGGACAGACTACAATGAGCAGTTCTTC. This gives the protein CAIGTDYNEQFF.

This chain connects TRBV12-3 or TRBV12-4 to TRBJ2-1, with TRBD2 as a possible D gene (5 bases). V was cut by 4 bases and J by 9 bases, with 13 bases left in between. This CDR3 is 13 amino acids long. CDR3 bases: TGTGCCAGCAGTTACACCCTAGCCGGTGAGCAGTTCTTC. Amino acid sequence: CASSYTLAGEQFF.

CDR3 coding DNA: TGTGCCAGCAGCCAAGATACAAGCGGGGTCCAGTTCTTC. Amino acids: CASSQDTSGVQFF. The genes are TRBV3-1 (or the pseudogene TRBV3-2) and TRBJ2-1; TRBD2 matches 7 bases. The CDR3 totals 13 residues. V lost 0 bases to trimming and J lost 13 bases; unmatched junction nucleotides: 6. In germline, CDR1 is LGHDT, CDR2 YNNKEL (reference sequence).

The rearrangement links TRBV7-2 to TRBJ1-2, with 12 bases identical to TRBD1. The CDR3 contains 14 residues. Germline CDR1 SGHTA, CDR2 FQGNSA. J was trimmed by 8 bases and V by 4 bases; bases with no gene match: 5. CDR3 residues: CASSSGTGGRGYTF. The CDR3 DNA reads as TGTGCCAGCAGCTCCGGGACAGGGGGCAGAGGCTACACCTTC.

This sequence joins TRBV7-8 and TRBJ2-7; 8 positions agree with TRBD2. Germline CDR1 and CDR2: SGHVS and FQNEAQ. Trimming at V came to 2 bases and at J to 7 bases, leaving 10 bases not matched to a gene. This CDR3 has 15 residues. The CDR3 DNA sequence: TGTGCCAGCAGCTTACTCGTAGCGGGGCCTCGGGAGCAGTACTTC. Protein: CASSLLVAGPREQYF.

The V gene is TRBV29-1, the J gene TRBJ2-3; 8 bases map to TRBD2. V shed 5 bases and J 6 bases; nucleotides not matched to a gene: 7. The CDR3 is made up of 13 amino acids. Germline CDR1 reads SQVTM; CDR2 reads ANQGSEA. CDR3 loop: CSVIAGWGDTQYF. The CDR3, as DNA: TGCAGCGTTATAGCGGGGTGGGGGGATACGCAGTATTTT.

The CDR3 DNA reads TGTGCCAGCAGCCTTCGGACAGGGGGTTATAGCACAGATACGCAGTATTTT. It codes for CASSLRTGGYSTDTQYF. This chain connects TRBV3-1 (or the pseudogene TRBV3-2) to TRBJ2-3; 10 bases agree with TRBD1. The CDR3 covers 17 residues. Losses at the gene ends were 4 bases for V and 0 bases for J; bases not matched to a gene: 7. Germline V gene data show CDR1 as LGHDT and CDR2 as YNNKEL (reference sequence).

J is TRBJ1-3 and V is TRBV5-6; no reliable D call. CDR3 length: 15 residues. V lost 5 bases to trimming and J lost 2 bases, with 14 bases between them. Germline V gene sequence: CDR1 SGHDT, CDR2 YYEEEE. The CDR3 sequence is CASSPSRVTGNTIYF. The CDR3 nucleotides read TGTGCCAGCAGTCCGTCCCGGGTTACTGGAAACACCATATATTTT.

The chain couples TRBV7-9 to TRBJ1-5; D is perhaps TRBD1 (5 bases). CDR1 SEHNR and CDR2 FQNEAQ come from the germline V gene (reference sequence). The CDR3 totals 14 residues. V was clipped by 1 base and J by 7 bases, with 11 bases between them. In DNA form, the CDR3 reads TGTGCCAGCAGCTTAGGGGGCCTGGTCCAGCCCCAGCATTTT. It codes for CASSLGGLVQPQHF.

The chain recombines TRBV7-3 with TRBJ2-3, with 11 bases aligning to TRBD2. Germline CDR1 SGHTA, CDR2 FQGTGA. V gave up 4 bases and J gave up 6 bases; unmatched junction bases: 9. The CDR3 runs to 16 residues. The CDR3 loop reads CASSSRLLAGADTQYF. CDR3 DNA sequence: TGTGCCAGCAGCTCCCGGCTACTAGCGGGAGCGGATACGCAGTATTTT.

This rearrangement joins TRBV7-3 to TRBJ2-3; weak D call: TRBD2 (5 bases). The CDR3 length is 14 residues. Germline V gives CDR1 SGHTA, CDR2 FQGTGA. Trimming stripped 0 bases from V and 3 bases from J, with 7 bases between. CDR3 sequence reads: CASSLTRGTDTQYF. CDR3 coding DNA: TGTGCCAGCAGCTTAACACGAGGGACAGATACGCAGTATTTT.

The CDR3 DNA reads TGTGCCAGCAGCTCCCCCGACAGGTCTGAAGCTTTCTTT. Translated, it gives CASSSPDRSEAFF. The genes are TRBV7-6 and TRBJ1-1; tentatively, D is TRBD1 (6 bases). This CDR3 comprises 13 residues. Germline loops: CDR1 SGHVS, CDR2 FNYEAQ. Trimming removed 4 bases from V and 6 bases from J, with 12 bases in between.

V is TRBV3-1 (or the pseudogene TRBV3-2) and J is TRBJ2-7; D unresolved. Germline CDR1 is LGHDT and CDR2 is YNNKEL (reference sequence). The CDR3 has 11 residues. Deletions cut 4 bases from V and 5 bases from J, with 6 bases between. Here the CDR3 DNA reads TGTGCCAGCAGCCTCCTAGACGAGCAGTACTTC. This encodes CASSLLDEQYF.

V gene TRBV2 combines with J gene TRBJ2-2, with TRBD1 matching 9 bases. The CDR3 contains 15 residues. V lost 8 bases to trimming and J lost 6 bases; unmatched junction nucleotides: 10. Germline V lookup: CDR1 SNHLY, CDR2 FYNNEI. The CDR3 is CASVRDRVVAGELFF. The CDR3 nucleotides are TGTGCCAGCGTACGGGACAGGGTGGTTGCCGGGGAGCTGTTTTTT.

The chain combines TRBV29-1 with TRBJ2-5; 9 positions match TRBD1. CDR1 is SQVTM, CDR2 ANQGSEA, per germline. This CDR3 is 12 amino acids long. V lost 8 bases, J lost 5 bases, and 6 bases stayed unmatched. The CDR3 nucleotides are TGCAGCTTTTTCGGACAGGGGGAGACCCAGTACTTC. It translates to CSFFGQGETQYF.

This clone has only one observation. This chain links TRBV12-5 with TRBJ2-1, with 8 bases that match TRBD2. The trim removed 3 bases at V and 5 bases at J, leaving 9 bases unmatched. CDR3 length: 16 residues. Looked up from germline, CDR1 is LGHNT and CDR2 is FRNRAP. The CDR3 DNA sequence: TGTGCTAGTGGTTTTAGTCTTAGCGGGAAGCACAATGAGCAGTTCTTC. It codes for CASGFSLSGKHNEQFF.

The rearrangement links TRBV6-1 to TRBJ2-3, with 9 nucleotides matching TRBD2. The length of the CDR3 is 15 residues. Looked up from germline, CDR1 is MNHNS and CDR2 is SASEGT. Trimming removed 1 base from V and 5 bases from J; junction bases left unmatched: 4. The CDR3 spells CASSEVAGVGDTQYF. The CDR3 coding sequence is TGTGCCAGCAGTGAAGTAGCGGGAGTGGGAGATACGCAGTATTTT.

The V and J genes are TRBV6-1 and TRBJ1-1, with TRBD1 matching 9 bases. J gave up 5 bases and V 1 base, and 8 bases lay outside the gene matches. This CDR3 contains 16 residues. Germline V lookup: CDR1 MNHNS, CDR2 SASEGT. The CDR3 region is CASSEVPGQGETEAFF. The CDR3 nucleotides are TGTGCCAGCAGTGAAGTTCCGGGACAGGGAGAAACTGAAGCTTTCTTT.

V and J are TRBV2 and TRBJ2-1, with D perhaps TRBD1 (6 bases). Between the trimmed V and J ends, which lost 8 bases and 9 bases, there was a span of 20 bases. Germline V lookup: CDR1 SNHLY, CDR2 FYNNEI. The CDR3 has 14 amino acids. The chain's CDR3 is CASSGSQGGGEQFF. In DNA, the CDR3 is TGTGCCAGCTCAGGTTCACAGGGTGGGGGTGAGCAGTTCTTC.

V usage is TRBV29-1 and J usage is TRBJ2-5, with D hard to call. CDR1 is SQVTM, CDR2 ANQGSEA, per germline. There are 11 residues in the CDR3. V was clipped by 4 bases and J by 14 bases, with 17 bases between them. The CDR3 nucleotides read TGCAGCGTTGTTCTTGGGTTACTACGTTACTTC. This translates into CSVVLGLLRYF.